This note documents a single TCR beta chain sequence. TCRdb passed the reads through MiXCR, listing each CDR3 protein once. The sample carries tens of thousands of distinct CDR3 sequences, 3% to 4.5% recorded once. This sample stems from a study of T cell repertoires in cytomegalovirus infection. The overall study: TCR beta signatures that were public indicated CMV infection and matching HLA type.

The TCR originated in a human donor in good health (CMV status not recorded). Some clones in this sample may be carry-over from other donors' samples. Material for sequencing was PBMCs.

The CDR3 spells CASSFPGSEKLFF. The CDR3 DNA reads TGTGCCAGCAGTTTCCCGGGTTCTGAAAAACTGTTTTTT. The chain recombines TRBV12-3 or TRBV12-4 with TRBJ1-4; D not certain. V lost 3 bases, J lost 7 bases, and 9 bases lay in between. The CDR3 consists of 13 residues.